This T cell receptor beta chain stems from a study of blood T cell repertoires in COVID-19. This clone occurred a few times. Source study methods: Scientists estimated how many nucleated cells there were by amplifying reference gene primers. Assay used: immunoSEQ multiplex PCR; TCRdb lists only in-frame clones, some missing. The V and J calls and clone size are taken from that table; D and trimming were inferred from the DNA. The table shows 150,000 to 200,000 clones, with about 85% occurring only once. V dropped 8 bases and J dropped 7; count of bases not matched to a gene: 7. Germline V gene sequence: CDR1 LNHDA, CDR2 SQIVND (reference sequence). The CDR3 spans 13 residues.

The chain carries TRBV19 and TRBJ1-2; 10 bases are a match to TRBD1. The TCR sequence derives from a woman older than 75 with acute or convalescent COVID-19. The sequencing input was peripheral blood. The CDR3 DNA sequence: TGTGCCAGTGCTGCGGACAGGGGGTTTGGCTACACCTTC. Translated, it gives CASAADRGFGYTF.